These 10 T cell receptor beta chains were sequenced from one sample in a study of cytomegalovirus exposure and HLA in healthy donors. A multiplex PCR was run with 60 Vbeta primers and 13 Jbeta primers. Some clones are missing from TCRdb's copy, which holds only in-frame ones; the method was immunoSEQ multiplex PCR. This sample carries some 93,000 clones, about 81% of them seen once, and the ten largest clones take roughly 3%. Sequenced material: PBMCs. The receptor set was obtained from a woman between 35 and 50 years old in good health and CMV-seronegative.

CDR3 in amino acids: CASSLQGISGNTIYF. CDR3 coding DNA: TGTGCCAGCAGCTTGCAGGGCATCTCAGGAAACACCATATATTTT. The chain uses TRBV7-9 and TRBJ1-3; possible D gene TRBD1, 5 bases. The V end lost 3 bases, the J end lost 4 bases, and 13 bases lay between the germline ends. The length of the CDR3 is 15 residues. CDR1 is SEHNR and CDR2 is FQNEAQ in the germline V gene (reference sequence).

The V and J genes are TRBV28 and TRBJ1-2, with TRBD1 identical over 8 bases. This CDR3 comprises 14 residues. Looked up from germline, CDR1 is MDHEN and CDR2 is SYDVKM. J gave up 1 base and V 2 bases, and 0 bases lay outside the gene matches. CDR3 in amino acids: CASSLGQGNYGYTF. CDR3 coding DNA: TGTGCCAGCAGTTTAGGACAGGGTAACTATGGCTACACCTTC.

CDR3 sequence (DNA): TGTGCCAGCAGCCTAGGGAGGGCCGCCTACAATGAGCAGTTCTTC. Its protein is CASSLGRAAYNEQFF. V usage is TRBV7-2 and J usage is TRBJ2-1; 7 bases are shared with TRBD2. The CDR3 has 15 residues. With 5 bases clipped from V and 2 bases from J, the junction kept 6 bases outside the gene matches. Germline CDR1 is SGHTA and CDR2 is FQGNSA.

The chain links TRBV19 to TRBJ1-2, with D tentatively TRBD1 (6 bases). The CDR3 sequence is 16 residues long. The V end was cut by 2 bases, the J end by 4 bases, with 17 bases between. Germline V gene lookup returns CDR1 LNHDA and CDR2 SQIVND (reference sequence). CDR3 region: CASSILPDRVTYGYTF. In nucleotides, the CDR3 is TGTGCCAGTAGTATACTACCGGACAGAGTAACCTATGGCTACACCTTC.

Notes on this clone: A junction end diverges from the germline sequence, so it may reflect a read error. V is TRBV7-9 and J is TRBJ1-1, with a possible D match to TRBD1 (5 bases). Germline V CDR1 and CDR2: SEHNR, FQNEAQ (reference sequence). CDR3 length equals 13 residues. CDR3 loop: CSSSLAGGAEAFF. The CDR3 DNA reads as TGTTCCAGCAGCTTAGCGGGAGGGGCTGAAGCTTTCTTT.

By share of the sample, this clone is medium-sized. Its ends do not fully match the called genes, so a read error is possible. The chain links TRBV2 to TRBJ1-1; tentative D call: TRBD1 (6 bases). This CDR3 is built from 14 residues. The V gene's germline CDR1 is SNHLY and CDR2 FYNNEI. The CDR3 nucleotides are TGTGCCAGAGAAAGGGACGGACAGAACGCTGAAGCTTTCTTT. Translating gives CARERDGQNAEAFF.

This clone came up once. This rearrangement joins TRBV18 to TRBJ2-7; weak D call: TRBD2 (6 bases). The CDR3 consists of 15 residues. The V end was cut by 2 bases, the J end by 5 bases, with 16 bases between. Germline V CDR1 and CDR2: KGHSH, LQKENI. The CDR3 nucleotides are TGTGCCAGCTCACCAAGGACGGGAGATGGCCACGAGCAGTACTTC. This translates into CASSPRTGDGHEQYF.

This clone has just one count. The chain recombines TRBV30 with TRBJ1-5; D unresolved. Trimming stripped 2 bases from V and 2 bases from J, with 10 bases between. The CDR3 extends over 14 amino acids. The germline CDR1 and CDR2 sequences are GTSNPN and SVGIG (reference sequence). CDR3 residues: CAWSHPGGNQPQHF. In DNA, the CDR3 is TGTGCCTGGAGTCATCCGGGAGGCAATCAGCCCCAGCATTTT.

Written as DNA, the CDR3 is TGTGCCAGCAGTTACACAGTAGACTACGAGCAGTACTTC. Amino acid sequence: CASSYTVDYEQYF. This chain joins TRBV6-5 and TRBJ2-7; D is ambiguous. The length of the CDR3 is 13 residues. Germline lookup yields CDR1 MNHEY and CDR2 SVGAGI. Trimming took off 2 bases at V and 3 bases at J, with 8 bases between the two ends.

V and J are TRBV5-1 and TRBJ2-5, with 8 bases that match TRBD2. CDR1 SGHRS and CDR2 YFSETQ come from the germline V gene. CDR3 size: 14 residues. Germline trimming cut 2 bases from V and 3 bases from J; bases unmatched to any gene: 3. The CDR3 nucleotides are TGCGCCAGCAGCTTTGGGACTAGTAAAGAGACCCAGTACTTC. This gives the protein CASSFGTSKETQYF.